These T cell receptor beta chains were read from a single sample in a study of T cell responses to AZD1222 COVID-19 vaccine. Clones were read by immunoSEQ multiplex PCR, and TCRdb kept only the in-frame ones, dropping some. The data show approximately 140,000 clones, 90% to 95% seen once. The material sequenced was peripheral blood, taken on day 0 of MenACWY control vaccination. The receptors stem from an adult in good health. The CDR3 runs from the conserved cysteine through the conserved F or W. The D gene is left open where the match is weak. Rows may omit the clone size; those that give it use once, few, many or a size class.

cdr3_length j_call d_call v_call clone_size cdr3_aa cdr3_nt
14 TRBJ2-7 . TRBV18 . CASSPQTGRYEQYF TGTGCCAGCTCACCACAAACAGGGAGGTACGAGCAGTACTTC
16 TRBJ2-1 TRBD2 TRBV24-1 once CATSDPGLAGVGEQFF TGTGCCACCAGTGATCCCGGACTAGCGGGAGTCGGTGAGCAGTTCTTC
15 TRBJ1-1 TRBD1 TRBV27 . CASKHLGQGSTEAFF TGTGCCAGCAAACACCTCGGACAGGGCTCTACTGAAGCTTTCTTT
14 TRBJ1-5 . TRBV28 . CASSLEGRWEPQHF TGTGCCAGCAGTTTAGAGGGGAGATGGGAGCCCCAGCATTTT
14 TRBJ2-3 TRBD2 TRBV30 few CAWSVSSGADTQYF TGTGCCTGGAGTGTGAGCAGCGGGGCAGATACGCAGTATTTT
11 TRBJ1-1 . TRBV5-4 few CASSVDTEAFF TGTGCCAGCAGCGTAGACACTGAAGCTTTCTTT
14 TRBJ2-7 TRBD2 TRBV7-8 . CASSLIAGGYEQYF TGTGCCAGCAGCTTGATTGCGGGAGGCTACGAGCAGTACTTC
14 TRBJ1-1 . TRBV7-3 . CASSRTVQGAEAFF TGTGCCAGCAGCCGTACAGTCCAGGGTGCTGAAGCTTTCTTT
17 TRBJ2-6 . TRBV28 . CASSSPGHSSGANVLTF TGTGCCAGCAGTTCCCCGGGACACAGCTCTGGGGCCAACGTCCTGACTTTC
14 TRBJ1-2 . TRBV3-1/TRBV3-2 . CASSQDRKGHGYTF TGTGCCAGCAGCCAAGATAGAAAGGGACACGGCTACACCTTC
13 TRBJ2-1 . TRBV12-3/TRBV12-4 . CASGPQPLGEQFF TGTGCCAGCGGACCCCAGCCGCTCGGCGAGCAGTTCTTC
15 TRBJ2-1 TRBD2 TRBV27 . CASSALAGDYNEQFF TGTGCCAGCAGTGCGCTAGCGGGAGACTACAATGAGCAGTTCTTC
14 TRBJ1-2 . TRBV2 . CASRPQTGLNGYTF TGTGCCAGCAGGCCACAGACAGGCCTGAATGGCTACACCTTC
14 TRBJ1-5 . TRBV5-6 . CASSLPGSNQPQHF TGTGCCAGCAGCTTGCCAGGGAGCAATCAGCCCCAGCATTTT
15 TRBJ1-4 TRBD1 TRBV30 . CAWDNPGQGNEKLFF TGTGCCTGGGACAATCCGGGACAGGGGAATGAAAAACTGTTTTTT
16 TRBJ1-1 . TRBV5-4 . CASSLGGSAVGTEAFF TGTGCCAGCAGCTTGGGGGGAAGCGCCGTTGGCACTGAAGCTTTCTTT
16 TRBJ1-6 . TRBV30 . CAWSVLRAGPNSPLHF TGTGCCTGGAGTGTACTCAGGGCAGGGCCTAATTCACCCCTCCACTTT
14 TRBJ2-7 . TRBV9 few CASSVDHSSYEQYF TGTGCCAGCAGCGTAGACCACAGCTCCTACGAGCAGTACTTC
16 TRBJ1-3 . TRBV7-2 . CASSLAPILGGNTIYF TGTGCCAGCAGCTTAGCGCCGATTCTGGGGGGAAACACCATATATTTT
14 TRBJ2-3 . TRBV5-1 . CASSLSWATDTQYF TGCGCCAGCAGCTTGTCCTGGGCCACAGATACGCAGTATTTT
13 TRBJ1-4 . TRBV6-5 . CASSMGQDEKLFF TGTGCCAGCAGTATGGGGCAGGATGAAAAACTGTTTTTT
14 TRBJ1-5 . TRBV28 . CASSFGSGNQPQHF TGTGCCAGCAGTTTTGGTTCGGGCAATCAGCCCCAGCATTTT
14 TRBJ1-1 TRBD1 TRBV5-1 once CASSRQGRNTEAFF TGCGCCAGCAGCCGACAGGGAAGGAACACTGAAGCTTTCTTT
17 TRBJ1-5 . TRBV4-1 . CASSQDERDYSNQPQHF TGCGCCAGCAGCCAAGATGAGAGAGATTATAGCAATCAGCCCCAGCATTTT
13 TRBJ1-2 . TRBV6-5 . CASNGRGDRGYTF TGTGCCAGCAACGGCCGGGGGGACCGTGGCTACACCTTC
14 TRBJ1-4 . TRBV2 . CASHKDSDSEKLFF TGTGCCAGCCATAAGGACAGTGACAGCGAAAAACTGTTTTTT
15 TRBJ1-1 TRBD1 TRBV7-3 few CASSSRDRGNTEAFF TGTGCCAGCAGCTCCCGGGACAGGGGGAACACTGAAGCTTTCTTT
18 TRBJ1-3 . TRBV5-5 . CASSSLTALGGFGNTIYF TGTGCCAGCAGCTCCCTAACCGCCTTAGGGGGATTCGGAAACACCATATATTTT
15 TRBJ2-3 . TRBV7-9 . CASSSSYRTTDTQYF TGTGCCAGCAGCTCTTCTTACAGAACCACAGATACGCAGTATTTT
14 TRBJ1-1 . TRBV18 . CASSPGHGMTEAFF TGTGCCAGCTCACCTGGACACGGAATGACTGAAGCTTTCTTT
14 TRBJ1-4 . TRBV2 few CASSVFTTNEKLFF TGTGCCAGCAGTGTTTTTACAACTAATGAAAAACTGTTTTTT
13 TRBJ1-5 . TRBV19 . CASQRASVQPQHF TGTGCCTCACAGAGGGCCAGTGTTCAGCCCCAGCATTTT
13 TRBJ1-6 . TRBV2 . CASKTDLGSPLHF TGTGCCAGCAAGACAGACCTTGGTTCACCCCTCCACTTT
15 TRBJ1-6 . TRBV9 . CASSVGDSYNSPLHF TGTGCCAGCAGCGTAGGAGACTCCTATAATTCACCCCTCCACTTT
13 TRBJ1-2 . TRBV5-1 once CASSLRTADGYTF TGCGCCAGCAGCCTGAGGACAGCCGATGGCTACACCTTC
16 TRBJ2-7 . TRBV5-6 once CASSLERELPPYEQYF TGTGCCAGCAGCTTGGAGAGGGAACTCCCCCCCTACGAGCAGTACTTC
14 TRBJ2-5 TRBD2 TRBV6-5 . CASSPRLAGETQYF TGTGCCAGCAGCCCCAGACTAGCGGGAGAGACCCAGTACTTC
16 TRBJ1-2 TRBD1 TRBV7-9 once CASSFRQGITNYGYTF TGTGCCAGCAGCTTCAGACAGGGGATAACTAACTATGGCTACACCTTC
15 TRBJ2-4 . TRBV6-2/TRBV6-3 . CASSPIGGARNIQYF TGTGCCAGCAGCCCCATTGGGGGCGCTAGAAACATTCAGTACTTC
13 TRBJ1-1 TRBD1 TRBV6-5 . CASRTTGGTEAFF TGTGCCAGCAGGACGACAGGGGGCACTGAAGCTTTCTTT
12 TRBJ2-1 . TRBV30 . CAWSVQASEQFF TGTGCCTGGAGTGTACAAGCTTCTGAGCAGTTCTTC
15 TRBJ2-4 TRBD1 TRBV18 . CASSGRDRGTDIQYF TGTGCCAGCTCAGGTCGGGACAGGGGTACAGACATTCAGTACTTC
15 TRBJ1-1 . TRBV5-4 . CASSSPQGGITEAFF TGTGCCAGCAGCTCACCCCAGGGTGGGATTACTGAAGCTTTCTTT
14 TRBJ1-4 TRBD1 TRBV5-8 . CASSLGQGLEKLFF TGTGCCAGCAGCTTGGGACAGGGTCTGGAAAAACTGTTTTTT
19 TRBJ2-1 TRBD2 TRBV19 . CASSLLGLAGDRGSNEQFF TGTGCCAGTAGCCTCCTAGGACTAGCGGGAGATCGAGGGTCCAATGAGCAGTTCTTC
13 TRBJ2-7 TRBD1 TRBV6-5 . CASRKTGAYEQYF TGTGCCAGCAGGAAGACAGGGGCCTACGAGCAGTACTTC
19 TRBJ2-7 . TRBV12-1 . CASSPCGLTSGRASDEQYF TGTGCCAGCAGCCCCTGTGGGCTTACTAGCGGGAGGGCCTCGGACGAGCAGTACTTC